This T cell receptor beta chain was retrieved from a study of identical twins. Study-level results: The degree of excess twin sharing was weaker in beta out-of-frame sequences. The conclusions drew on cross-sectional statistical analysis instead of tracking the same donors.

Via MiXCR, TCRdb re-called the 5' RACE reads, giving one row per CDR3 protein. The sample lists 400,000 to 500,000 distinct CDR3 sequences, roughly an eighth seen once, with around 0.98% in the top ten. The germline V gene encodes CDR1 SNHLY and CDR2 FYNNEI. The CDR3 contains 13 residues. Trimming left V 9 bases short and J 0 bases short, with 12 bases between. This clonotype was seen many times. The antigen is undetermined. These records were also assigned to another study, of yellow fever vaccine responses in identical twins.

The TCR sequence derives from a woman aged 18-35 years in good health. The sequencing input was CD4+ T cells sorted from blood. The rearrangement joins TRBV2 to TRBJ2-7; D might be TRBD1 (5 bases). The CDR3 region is CARGQTRSYEQYF. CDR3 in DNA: TGTGCCAGAGGACAAACCCGCTCCTACGAGCAGTACTTC.